These T cell receptor beta chains were read from a single sample in a study of blood T cell repertoires in COVID-19. Here immunoSEQ multiplex PCR was the method, and the copy in TCRdb shows in-frame clones only, minus some. The profile shows about 140,000 clones, under 80% of them singletons. Sequenced input: peripheral blood. Receptors originate from a man aged 55 to 70 with acute or convalescent COVID-19. The CDR3 runs from the conserved cysteine through the conserved F or W. D genes are given only for firm matches. Where a row states a size, it is once, few, many or the class of an expanded clone; other rows omit it.

j_gene: TRBJ2-2
d_gene: TRBD1
v_gene: TRBV24-1
abundance: few
CDR3nt: TGTGCCACCAGCGGGACAGGGTGGTCCGGGGAGCTGTTTTTT
CDR3aa: CATSGTGWSGELFF

j_gene: TRBJ1-1
d_gene: NA
v_gene: TRBV2
abundance: NA
CDR3nt: TGTGCCAGCAGAGGATTGACGAGGGGGACTGAAGCTTTCTTT
CDR3aa: CASRGLTRGTEAFF

j_gene: TRBJ2-7
d_gene: TRBD2
v_gene: TRBV27
abundance: NA
CDR3nt: TGTGCCAGCAGTTTATTGGCTAGCGGGAGGGCCGGGAACGAGCAGTACTTC
CDR3aa: CASSLLASGRAGNEQYF

j_gene: TRBJ2-3
d_gene: NA
v_gene: TRBV2
abundance: NA
CDR3nt: TGTGCCAGCAGTGAGGTAGCCACAGATACGCAGTATTTT
CDR3aa: CASSEVATDTQYF

j_gene: TRBJ2-7
d_gene: NA
v_gene: TRBV20-1
abundance: few
CDR3nt: TGCAGTGCTAGACTAGACCTGGAGCAGTACTTC
CDR3aa: CSARLDLEQYF

j_gene: TRBJ1-4
d_gene: TRBD1
v_gene: TRBV3-1/TRBV3-2
abundance: NA
CDR3nt: TGTGCCAGCAGCCAGTCGGACAGGGGTAATGAAAAACTGTTTTTT
CDR3aa: CASSQSDRGNEKLFF

j_gene: TRBJ2-7
d_gene: TRBD1
v_gene: TRBV6-5
abundance: once
CDR3nt: TGTGCCAGCAGTTACCTGAGGCCGGGACAGGGTCACGAGCAGTACTTC
CDR3aa: CASSYLRPGQGHEQYF

j_gene: TRBJ2-3
d_gene: NA
v_gene: TRBV21-1
abundance: NA
CDR3nt: TGTGCCAGCAGCACCGGACAGGGTAGCACAGATACGCAGTATTTT
CDR3aa: CASSTGQGSTDTQYF

j_gene: TRBJ2-3
d_gene: NA
v_gene: TRBV6-1
abundance: NA
CDR3nt: TGTGCCAGCAGTGAACGTGCCGCCACTAGCCGGGTCACAGATACGCAGTATTTT
CDR3aa: CASSERAATSRVTDTQYF

j_gene: TRBJ2-1
d_gene: NA
v_gene: TRBV28
abundance: NA
CDR3nt: TGTGCCAGCAGTCTTACAGCACCAACCTACAATGAGCAGTTCTTC
CDR3aa: CASSLTAPTYNEQFF

j_gene: TRBJ1-4
d_gene: NA
v_gene: TRBV15
abundance: few
CDR3nt: TGTGCCACCAGCAGAGATGCGGGTGCAACTAATGAAAAACTGTTTTTT
CDR3aa: CATSRDAGATNEKLFF

j_gene: TRBJ2-1
d_gene: TRBD1
v_gene: TRBV5-1
abundance: NA
CDR3nt: TGCGCCAGCAGCACCCGACAGGGAGCCTACAATGAGCAGTTCTTC
CDR3aa: CASSTRQGAYNEQFF

j_gene: TRBJ1-1
d_gene: NA
v_gene: TRBV9
abundance: NA
CDR3nt: TGTGCCAGCAGCGTAATTAGTACCGCGAACACTGAAGCTTTCTTT
CDR3aa: CASSVISTANTEAFF

j_gene: TRBJ1-4
d_gene: TRBD1
v_gene: TRBV5-6
abundance: NA
CDR3nt: TGTGCCAGCAGCGATGACAGGGTTACGGAAAAACTGTTTTTT
CDR3aa: CASSDDRVTEKLFF

j_gene: TRBJ2-3
d_gene: NA
v_gene: TRBV2
abundance: NA
CDR3nt: TGTGCCAGCAGTTTCGGACAGTTCACAGATACGCAGTATTTT
CDR3aa: CASSFGQFTDTQYF

j_gene: TRBJ2-7
d_gene: NA
v_gene: TRBV5-1
abundance: NA
CDR3nt: TGCGCCAGCAGCTTGGAAGGGCCAGGGGTCTCGGACGAGCAGTACTTC
CDR3aa: CASSLEGPGVSDEQYF

j_gene: TRBJ2-2
d_gene: NA
v_gene: TRBV3-1/TRBV3-2
abundance: NA
CDR3nt: TGTGCCAGCAGCCGCTCAGGTTCGAACACCGGGGAGCTGTTTTTT
CDR3aa: CASSRSGSNTGELFF

j_gene: TRBJ2-7
d_gene: NA
v_gene: TRBV6-6
abundance: NA
CDR3nt: TGTGCCAGCAGTACCAGTTCCTACGAGCAGTACTTC
CDR3aa: CASSTSSYEQYF

j_gene: TRBJ1-1
d_gene: NA
v_gene: TRBV20-1
abundance: few
CDR3nt: TGCAGTGCTCCGACATGGCCGGAAGCTTTCTTT
CDR3aa: CSAPTWPEAFF

j_gene: TRBJ2-7
d_gene: TRBD1
v_gene: TRBV28
abundance: NA
CDR3nt: TGTGCCAGCAGTAGTGGGACAGGGCTTCAATACGAGCAGTACTTC
CDR3aa: CASSSGTGLQYEQYF

j_gene: TRBJ2-1
d_gene: TRBD1
v_gene: TRBV27
abundance: NA
CDR3nt: TGTGCCAGCAGTTTATTCCCGGGACAGGGCTCCTACAATGAGCAGTTCTTC
CDR3aa: CASSLFPGQGSYNEQFF

j_gene: TRBJ1-6
d_gene: TRBD1
v_gene: TRBV28
abundance: NA
CDR3nt: TGTGCCAGCATCCTAGGGGGCGGGTCCTATAATTCACCCCTCCACTTT
CDR3aa: CASILGGGSYNSPLHF

j_gene: TRBJ1-5
d_gene: NA
v_gene: TRBV28
abundance: NA
CDR3nt: TGTGCCAGCGCAGCCCAGGGAACGAAAACCTATAGCAATCAGCCCCAGCATTTT
CDR3aa: CASAAQGTKTYSNQPQHF

j_gene: TRBJ2-1
d_gene: NA
v_gene: TRBV30
abundance: NA
CDR3nt: TGTGCCTGGAGTCCGGGAGTGTGGGGAGTGAGGAATGAGCAGTTCTTC
CDR3aa: CAWSPGVWGVRNEQFF

j_gene: TRBJ2-7
d_gene: TRBD1
v_gene: TRBV27
abundance: few
CDR3nt: TGTGCCACGAAACGGGGACAGGGGGCCGACGAGCAGTACTTC
CDR3aa: CATKRGQGADEQYF

j_gene: TRBJ2-1
d_gene: TRBD2
v_gene: TRBV9
abundance: NA
CDR3nt: TGTGCCAGCAGCACCTCTAGCGGGAGATACAATGAGCAGTTCTTC
CDR3aa: CASSTSSGRYNEQFF

j_gene: TRBJ2-1
d_gene: TRBD2
v_gene: TRBV27
abundance: NA
CDR3nt: TGTGCCAGCAGTTTTTCATGGGGGGGGTACAATGAGCAGTTCTTC
CDR3aa: CASSFSWGGYNEQFF

j_gene: TRBJ2-7
d_gene: TRBD2
v_gene: TRBV19
abundance: NA
CDR3nt: TGTGCCAGTAGTGTTGGGACTAGCGGAATCTCCTACGAGCAGTACTTC
CDR3aa: CASSVGTSGISYEQYF

j_gene: TRBJ2-2
d_gene: NA
v_gene: TRBV24-1
abundance: few
CDR3nt: TGTGCCACCAGTGATTTAACTTGGTCCGGGGAGCTGTTTTTT
CDR3aa: CATSDLTWSGELFF